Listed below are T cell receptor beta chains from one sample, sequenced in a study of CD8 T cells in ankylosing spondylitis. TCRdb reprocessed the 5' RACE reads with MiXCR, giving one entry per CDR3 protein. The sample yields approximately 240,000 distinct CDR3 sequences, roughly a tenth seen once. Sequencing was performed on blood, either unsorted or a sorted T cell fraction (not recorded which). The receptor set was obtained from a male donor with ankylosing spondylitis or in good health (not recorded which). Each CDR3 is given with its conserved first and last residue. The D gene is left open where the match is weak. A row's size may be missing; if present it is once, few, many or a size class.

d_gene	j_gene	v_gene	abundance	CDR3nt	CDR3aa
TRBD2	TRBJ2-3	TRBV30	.	TGTGCCAGGGGACTAGCGGGGTACACAGATACGCAGTATTTT	CARGLAGYTDTQYF
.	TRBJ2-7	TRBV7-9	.	TGTGCCAGCAGCTCAAAGGACGTCAGCTCCTACGAGCAGTACTTC	CASSSKDVSSYEQYF
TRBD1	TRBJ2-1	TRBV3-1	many	TGTGCCAGCAGCCAGGGACAGCTGTACAATGAGCAGTTCTTC	CASSQGQLYNEQFF
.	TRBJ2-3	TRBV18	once	TGTGCCAGCTCATCGGGGCCACCCGGGGGCACAGATACGCAGTATTTT	CASSSGPPGGTDTQYF
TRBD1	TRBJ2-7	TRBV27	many	TGTGCCAGCCGGCCCCGGGAAGGGGGCAGCGAGCAGTACTTC	CASRPREGGSEQYF
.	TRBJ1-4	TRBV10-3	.	TGTGCCATCAGTGTGACGGTGAATGAAAAACTGTTTTTT	CAISVTVNEKLFF
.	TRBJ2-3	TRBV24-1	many	TGTGCCACCAGTGACTGGGAGACAGATACGCAGTATTTT	CATSDWETDTQYF
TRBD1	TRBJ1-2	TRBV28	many	TGTGCCAGCAGTATTAACAGGGGAGGCTACACCTTC	CASSINRGGYTF
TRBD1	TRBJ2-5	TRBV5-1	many	TGCGCCAGCAGCCGGGGACAGCAACAAGAGACCCAGTACTTC	CASSRGQQQETQYF
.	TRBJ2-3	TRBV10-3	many	TGTGCCATCAGTGAGTCGGTTGCTAGCCAAAATACGCAGTATTTT	CAISESVASQNTQYF
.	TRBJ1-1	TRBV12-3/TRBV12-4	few	TGTGCCAGCAGGACTCAAGGTTTTACTGAAGCTTTCTTT	CASRTQGFTEAFF
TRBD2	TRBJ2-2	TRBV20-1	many	TGCAGTGGGGCGGTTAGCGGGGGGGAGGACACCGGGGAGCTGTTTTTT	CSGAVSGGEDTGELFF
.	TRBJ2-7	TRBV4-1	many	TGCGCCAGCAGCCAATCTTTCACAGATCCTTCCTTATACGAGCAGTACTTC	CASSQSFTDPSLYEQYF
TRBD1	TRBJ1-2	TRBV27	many	TGTGCCAGCAGCCCTCTCGGTGCAGGGGGGTTTGGCTACACCTTC	CASSPLGAGGFGYTF
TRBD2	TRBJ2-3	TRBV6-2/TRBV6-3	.	TGTGCCAGCAGTTACCCTAGCGGTCTGGTCTCAGATACGCAGTATTTT	CASSYPSGLVSDTQYF
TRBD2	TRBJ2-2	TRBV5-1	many	TGCGCCAGCAGCTTGGTAACGACTAGCGGGAGCACCGGGGAGCTGTTTTTT	CASSLVTTSGSTGELFF
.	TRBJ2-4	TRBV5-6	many	TGTGCCAGCAGCTTGACAGTTAAAAACATTCAGTACTTC	CASSLTVKNIQYF
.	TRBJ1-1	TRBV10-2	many	TGCGCCAGCAGTGAGGCCGGACTCTTGGACACTGAAGCTTTCTTT	CASSEAGLLDTEAFF
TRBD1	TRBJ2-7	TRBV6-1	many	TGTGCCAGCAGCTTCGGGACAGTGTCCTACGAGCAGTACTTC	CASSFGTVSYEQYF
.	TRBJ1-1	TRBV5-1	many	TGCGCCAGCAGCTGGACCCGAAGGGCCGACACTGAAGCTTTCTTT	CASSWTRRADTEAFF
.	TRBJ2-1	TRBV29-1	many	TGCAGCGTAGTTACAGGAACTTCCTACAATGAGCAGTTCTTC	CSVVTGTSYNEQFF
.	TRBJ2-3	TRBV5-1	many	TGCGCCACCTCGGGACTGAACACAGATACGCAGTATTTT	CATSGLNTDTQYF
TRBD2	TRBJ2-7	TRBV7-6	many	TGTGCCAGCAGCTTAGACACGGGGGGGTCCCTTTACGAGCAGTACTTC	CASSLDTGGSLYEQYF
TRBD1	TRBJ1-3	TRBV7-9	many	TGTGCCAGCAGCCCCGACAGGGGTTTAGGAAACACCATATATTTT	CASSPDRGLGNTIYF
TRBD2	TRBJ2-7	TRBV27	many	TGTGCCAGCAGTTTATCCGGGGCGGGAGGACTCTACGAGCAGTACTTC	CASSLSGAGGLYEQYF
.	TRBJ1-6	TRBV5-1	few	TGCGCCAGCAGCTTGCTGGATAATTCACCCCTCCACTTT	CASSLLDNSPLHF
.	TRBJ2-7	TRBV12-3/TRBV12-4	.	TGTGCCAGCAGTGAACAGGGCCTCAGTTCCGAGCAGTACTTC	CASSEQGLSSEQYF
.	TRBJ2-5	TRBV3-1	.	TGTGCCAGCAGCTCAGGGACCCCTGAGACCCAGTACTTC	CASSSGTPETQYF
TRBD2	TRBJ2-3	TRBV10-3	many	TGTGCCATCAGTGAGCCGGGAGGAGGGGCCGATCATACGCAGTATTTT	CAISEPGGGADHTQYF
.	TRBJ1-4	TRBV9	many	TGTGCCAGCAGCCGTGGGCAGGGAGAGGAAAAACTGTTTTTT	CASSRGQGEEKLFF
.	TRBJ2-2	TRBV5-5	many	TGTGCCAGCAGCCTTCTAGGATCACAGGACATCGGGGAGCTGTTTTTT	CASSLLGSQDIGELFF
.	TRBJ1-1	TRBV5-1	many	TGTGCCAGCAGCTTTGGGGGGAACACTGAAGCTTTCTTT	CASSFGGNTEAFF
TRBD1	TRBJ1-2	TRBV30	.	TGTGCCTGGGCCCGGGACAGCGACTATGGCTACACCTTC	CAWARDSDYGYTF
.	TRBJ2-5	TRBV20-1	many	TGCAGTGCTCCGGCCTCCGGCGAGACCCAGTACTTC	CSAPASGETQYF
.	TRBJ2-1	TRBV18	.	TGTGCCAGCTCGTGGTCACGGGGGGCTTCCAATGAGCAGTTCTTC	CASSWSRGASNEQFF
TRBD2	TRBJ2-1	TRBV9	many	TGTGCCAGCAGCGTAGTTAGCGGGAGGGCCGGTGAGCAGTTCTTC	CASSVVSGRAGEQFF
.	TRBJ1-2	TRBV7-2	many	TGTGCCAGCAGCTTAGGGGGAGATGGCTACACCTTC	CASSLGGDGYTF
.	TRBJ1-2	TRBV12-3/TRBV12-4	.	TGTGCCAGCAGCTCCGGACGAGGCTATGGCTACACCTTC	CASSSGRGYGYTF
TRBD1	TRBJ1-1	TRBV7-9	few	TGTGCCAGCAGCTTAGAAGGGGGCGGCACTGAAGCTTTCTTT	CASSLEGGGTEAFF
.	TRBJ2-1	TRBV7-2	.	TGTGCCAGCAAGACCGGGAGCTCCTACAATGAGCAGTTCTTC	CASKTGSSYNEQFF
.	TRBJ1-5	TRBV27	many	TGTGCCAGCAGTCCCGGGACACCTGATCAGCCCCAGCATTTT	CASSPGTPDQPQHF
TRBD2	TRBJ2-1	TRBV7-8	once	TGTGCCAGCAGCTTAGCTCGACTAGCGGGGGGGCTAGGCGAGCAGTTCTTC	CASSLARLAGGLGEQFF
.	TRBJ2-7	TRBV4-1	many	TGCGCCAGCAGCCAAGGAGTGCTCTCCTACGAGCAGTACTTC	CASSQGVLSYEQYF
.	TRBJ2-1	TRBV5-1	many	TGCGCCAGCAGCCGAAGCAACGGACTGGGCTACAATGAGCAGTTCTTC	CASSRSNGLGYNEQFF
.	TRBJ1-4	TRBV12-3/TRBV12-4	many	TGTGCCAGCCGCTCGACGGTCGATAATGAAAAACTGTTTTTT	CASRSTVDNEKLFF
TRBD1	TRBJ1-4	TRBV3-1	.	TGTGCCAGCAGCCAAGCGATTGGGACAGGGGAAAAACTGTTTTTT	CASSQAIGTGEKLFF
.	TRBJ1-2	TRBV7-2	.	TGTGCCAGCAGCCTCCTCCCCACCCCGGGGGCTATTTATGGCTACACCTTC	CASSLLPTPGAIYGYTF
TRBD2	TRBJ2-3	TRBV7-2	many	TGTGCCAGCAGCTTAGCTCCATCGGGGCGGGGGGATACGCAGTATTTT	CASSLAPSGRGDTQYF
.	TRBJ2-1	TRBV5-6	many	TGTGCCAGCGCCCCTCTAGCAACAGGGAAAGGCGATGAGCAGTTCTTC	CASAPLATGKGDEQFF
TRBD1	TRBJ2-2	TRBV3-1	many	TGTGCCAGCAGCCAAGGGGGACAGGGCACGCGCTCTAACCCATCCGGGGAGCTGTTTTTT	CASSQGGQGTRSNPSGELFF
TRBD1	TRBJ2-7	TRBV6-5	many	TGTGCCAGCAGTTCCACTCGGACAGGATCTTCCTACGAGCAGTACTTC	CASSSTRTGSSYEQYF
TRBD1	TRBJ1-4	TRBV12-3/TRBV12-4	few	TGTGCCAGCAGTTCGGGGGACAGGGTGAATGAAAAACTGTTTTTT	CASSSGDRVNEKLFF
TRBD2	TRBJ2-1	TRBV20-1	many	TGCAGTGCTCAGACTAGCGGGAGGACACTCAATGAGCAGTTCTTC	CSAQTSGRTLNEQFF
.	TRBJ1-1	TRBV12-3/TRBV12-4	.	TGTGCCAGCATCCAAGGGAGGGCGAACACTGAAGCTTTCTTT	CASIQGRANTEAFF
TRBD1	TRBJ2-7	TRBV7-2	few	TGTGCCAGCAGCCACCGGGACAGGCTCTCCTACGAGCAGTACTTC	CASSHRDRLSYEQYF
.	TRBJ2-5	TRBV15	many	TGTGCCACTTCAACCCCCATGTACTTC	CATSTPMYF
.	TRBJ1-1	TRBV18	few	TGTGCCAGCTCACCGGTGGGGGGGAGCACTGAAGCTTTCTTT	CASSPVGGSTEAFF